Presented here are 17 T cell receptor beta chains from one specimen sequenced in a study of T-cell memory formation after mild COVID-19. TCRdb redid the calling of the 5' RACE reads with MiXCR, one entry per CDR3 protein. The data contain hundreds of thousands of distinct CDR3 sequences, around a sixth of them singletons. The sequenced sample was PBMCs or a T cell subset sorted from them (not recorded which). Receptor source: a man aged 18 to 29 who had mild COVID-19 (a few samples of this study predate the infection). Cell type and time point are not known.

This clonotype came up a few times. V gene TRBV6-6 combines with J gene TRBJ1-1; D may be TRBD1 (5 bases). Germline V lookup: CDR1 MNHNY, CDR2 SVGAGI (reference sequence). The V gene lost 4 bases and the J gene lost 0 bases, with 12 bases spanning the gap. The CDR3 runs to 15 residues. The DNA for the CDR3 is TGTGCCAGCAGTTCAGTGACAGACATGAACACTGAAGCTTTCTTT. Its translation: CASSSVTDMNTEAFF.

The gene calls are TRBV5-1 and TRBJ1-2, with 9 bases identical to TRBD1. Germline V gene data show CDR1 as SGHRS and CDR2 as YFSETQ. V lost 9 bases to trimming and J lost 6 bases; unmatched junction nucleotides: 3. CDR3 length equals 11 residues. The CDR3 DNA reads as TGCGCCACCGGACAGGGGAATGGCTACACCTTC. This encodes CATGQGNGYTF.

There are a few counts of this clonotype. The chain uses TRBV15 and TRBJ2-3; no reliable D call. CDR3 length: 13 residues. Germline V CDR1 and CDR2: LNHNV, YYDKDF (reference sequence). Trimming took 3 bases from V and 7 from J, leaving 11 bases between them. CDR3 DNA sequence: TGTGCCACCAGCAGGCCCTCAGAGAATACGCAGTATTTT. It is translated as CATSRPSENTQYF.

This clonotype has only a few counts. The CDR3 sequence: CSALVPSSAEAFF. The CDR3 nucleotides are TGCAGTGCCCTGGTGCCTTCGAGCGCTGAAGCTTTCTTT. The genes are TRBV20-1 and TRBJ1-1; D remains ambiguous. Germline CDR1 is DFQATT and CDR2 is SNEGSKA (reference sequence). This CDR3 is built from 13 residues. The germline V and J ends were trimmed by 6 bases and 6 bases, with 17 bases remaining between them.

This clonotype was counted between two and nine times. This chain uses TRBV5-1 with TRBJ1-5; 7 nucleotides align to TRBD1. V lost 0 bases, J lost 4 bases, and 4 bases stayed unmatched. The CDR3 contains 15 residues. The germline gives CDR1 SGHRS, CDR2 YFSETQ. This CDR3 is CASSLDWTGNQPQHF. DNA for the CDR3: TGCGCCAGCAGCTTGGACTGGACAGGTAATCAGCCCCAGCATTTT.

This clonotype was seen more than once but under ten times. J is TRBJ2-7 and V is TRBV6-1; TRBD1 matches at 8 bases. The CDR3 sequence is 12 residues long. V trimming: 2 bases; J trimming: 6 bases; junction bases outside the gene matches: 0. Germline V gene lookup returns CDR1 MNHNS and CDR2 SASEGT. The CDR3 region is CASSETGGEQYF. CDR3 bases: TGTGCCAGCAGTGAAACAGGGGGCGAGCAGTACTTC.

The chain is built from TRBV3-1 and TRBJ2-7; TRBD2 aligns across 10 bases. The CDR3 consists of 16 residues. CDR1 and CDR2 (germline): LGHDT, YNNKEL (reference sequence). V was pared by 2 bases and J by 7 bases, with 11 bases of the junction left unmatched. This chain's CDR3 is CASSQTSSGGAGEQYF. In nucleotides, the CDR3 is TGTGCCAGCAGCCAAACTTCAAGCGGGGGGGCCGGAGAGCAGTACTTC.

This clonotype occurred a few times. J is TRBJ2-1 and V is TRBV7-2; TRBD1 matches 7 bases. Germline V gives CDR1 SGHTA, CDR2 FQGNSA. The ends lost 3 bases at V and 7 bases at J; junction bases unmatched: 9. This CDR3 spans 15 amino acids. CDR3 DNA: TGTGCCAGCAGCTTTATGGGGGACAGAGAGAATGAGCAGTTCTTC. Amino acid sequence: CASSFMGDRENEQFF.

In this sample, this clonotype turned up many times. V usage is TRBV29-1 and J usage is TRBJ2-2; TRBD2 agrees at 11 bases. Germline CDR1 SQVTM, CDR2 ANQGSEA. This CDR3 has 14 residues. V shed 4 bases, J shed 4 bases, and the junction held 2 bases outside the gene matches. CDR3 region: CSVVTSGGTGELFF. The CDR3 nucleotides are TGCAGCGTTGTCACTAGCGGGGGCACCGGGGAGCTGTTTTTT.

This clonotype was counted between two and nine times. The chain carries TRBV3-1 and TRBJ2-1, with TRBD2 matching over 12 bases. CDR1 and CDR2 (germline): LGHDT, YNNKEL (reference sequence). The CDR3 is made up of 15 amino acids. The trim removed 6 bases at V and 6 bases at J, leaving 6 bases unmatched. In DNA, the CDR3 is TGTGCCAGCAGGCAGACTAGCGGGGGTTTCAATGAGCAGTTCTTC. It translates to CASRQTSGGFNEQFF.

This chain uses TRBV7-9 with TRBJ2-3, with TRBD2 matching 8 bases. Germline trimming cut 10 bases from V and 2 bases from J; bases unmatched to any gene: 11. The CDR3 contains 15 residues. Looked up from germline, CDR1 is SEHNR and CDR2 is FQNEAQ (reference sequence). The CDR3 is CATTTTGGNTDTQYF. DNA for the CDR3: TGTGCCACGACGACTACGGGAGGGAACACAGATACGCAGTATTTT.

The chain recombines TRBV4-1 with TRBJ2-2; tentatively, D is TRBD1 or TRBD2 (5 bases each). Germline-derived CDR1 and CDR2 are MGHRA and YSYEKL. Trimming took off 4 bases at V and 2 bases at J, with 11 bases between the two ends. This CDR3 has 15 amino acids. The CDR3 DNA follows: TGCGCCAGCAGCCGAGGGGCGGAAAACACCGGGGAGCTGTTTTTT. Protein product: CASSRGAENTGELFF.

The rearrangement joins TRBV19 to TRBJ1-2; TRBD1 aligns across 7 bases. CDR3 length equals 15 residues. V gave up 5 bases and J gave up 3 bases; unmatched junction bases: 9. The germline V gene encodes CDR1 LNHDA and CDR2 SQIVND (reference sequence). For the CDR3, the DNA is TGTGCCAGTAGTCGCTCCCCAGGGGGGGACTATGGCTACACCTTC. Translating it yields CASSRSPGGDYGYTF.

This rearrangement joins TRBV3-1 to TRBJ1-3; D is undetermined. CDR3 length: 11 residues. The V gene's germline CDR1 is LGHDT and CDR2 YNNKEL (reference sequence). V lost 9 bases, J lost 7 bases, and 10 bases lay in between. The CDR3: CARDGSNTIYF. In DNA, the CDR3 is TGTGCCAGAGACGGTAGTAACACCATATATTTT.

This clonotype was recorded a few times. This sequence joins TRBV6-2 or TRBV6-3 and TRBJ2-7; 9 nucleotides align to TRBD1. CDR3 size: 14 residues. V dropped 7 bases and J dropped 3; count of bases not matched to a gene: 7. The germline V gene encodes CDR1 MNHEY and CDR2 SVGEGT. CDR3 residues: CASIDRDRDYEQYF. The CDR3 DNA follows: TGTGCCAGCATAGACCGGGACAGGGACTACGAGCAGTACTTC.

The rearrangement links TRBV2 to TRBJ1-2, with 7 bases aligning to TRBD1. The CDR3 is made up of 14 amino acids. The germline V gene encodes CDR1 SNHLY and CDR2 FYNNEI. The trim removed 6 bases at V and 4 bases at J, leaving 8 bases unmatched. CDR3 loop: CASSRDSYGYGYTF. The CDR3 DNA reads TGTGCCAGCAGCCGGGACAGTTATGGCTATGGCTACACCTTC.

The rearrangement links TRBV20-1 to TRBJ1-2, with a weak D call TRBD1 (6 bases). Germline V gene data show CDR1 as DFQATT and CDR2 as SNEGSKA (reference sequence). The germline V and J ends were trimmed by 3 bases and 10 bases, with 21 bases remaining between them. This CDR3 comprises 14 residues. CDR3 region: CSASLTLEGDVYTF. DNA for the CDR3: TGCAGTGCTAGTCTTACCCTTGAGGGGGACGTCTACACCTTC.